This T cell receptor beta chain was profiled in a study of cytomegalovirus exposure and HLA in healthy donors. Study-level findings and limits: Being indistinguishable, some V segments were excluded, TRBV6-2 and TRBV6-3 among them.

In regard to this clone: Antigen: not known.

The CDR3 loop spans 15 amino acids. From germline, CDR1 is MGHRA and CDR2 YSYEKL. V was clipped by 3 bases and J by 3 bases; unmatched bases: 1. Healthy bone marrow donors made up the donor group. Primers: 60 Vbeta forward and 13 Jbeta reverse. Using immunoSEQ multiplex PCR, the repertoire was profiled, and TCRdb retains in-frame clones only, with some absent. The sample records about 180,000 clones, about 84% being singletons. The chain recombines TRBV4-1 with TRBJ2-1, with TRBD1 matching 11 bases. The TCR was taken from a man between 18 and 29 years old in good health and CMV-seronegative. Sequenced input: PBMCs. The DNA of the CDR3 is TGCGCCAGCAGCCACGGGACAGGGGGCTACAATGAGCAGTTCTTC. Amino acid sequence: CASSHGTGGYNEQFF.